What follows describes a single T cell receptor beta chain. The sample originates from a study of blood T cell repertoires in COVID-19. V gave up 6 bases and J gave up 5 bases, with 13 bases separating them. Germline V gives CDR1 MNHEY, CDR2 SVGAGI. The CDR3 covers 13 residues. Original processing notes: Amplifying reference gene primers gave estimates of nucleated cell counts. This table comes from immunoSEQ multiplex PCR, and its TCRdb copy is limited to in-frame clones, with some not included. Clone size and the V and J calls come from that table; the DNA yielded D and trimming. This sample has approximately 59,000 clones, with around 83% found just once.

The chain carries TRBV6-5 and TRBJ1-2; tentatively, D is TRBD1 (5 bases). This clonotype originated in a woman of 80 years or more with acute or convalescent COVID-19. Sequencing used peripheral blood. DNA of the CDR3: TGTGCCAGCAGCCCGTCCGGGACTTATGGCTACACCTTC. Residues: CASSPSGTYGYTF.